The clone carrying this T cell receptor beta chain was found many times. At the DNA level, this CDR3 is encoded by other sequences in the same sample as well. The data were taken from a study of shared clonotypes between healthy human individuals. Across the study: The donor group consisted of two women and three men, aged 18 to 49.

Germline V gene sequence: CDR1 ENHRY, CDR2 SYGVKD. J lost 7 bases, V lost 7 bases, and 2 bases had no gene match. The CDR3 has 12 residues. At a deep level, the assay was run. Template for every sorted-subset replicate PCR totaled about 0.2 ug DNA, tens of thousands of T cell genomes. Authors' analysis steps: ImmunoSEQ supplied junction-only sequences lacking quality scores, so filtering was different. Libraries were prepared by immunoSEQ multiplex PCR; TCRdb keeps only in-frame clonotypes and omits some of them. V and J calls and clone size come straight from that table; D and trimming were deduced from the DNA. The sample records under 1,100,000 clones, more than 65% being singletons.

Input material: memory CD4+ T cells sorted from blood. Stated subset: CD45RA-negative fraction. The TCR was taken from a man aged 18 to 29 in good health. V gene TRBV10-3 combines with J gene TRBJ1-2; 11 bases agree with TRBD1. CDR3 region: CAITGTGGGYTF. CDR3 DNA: TGTGCCATCACTGGGACAGGGGGTGGCTACACCTTC.